These 31 T cell receptor beta chains came from one sample sequenced in a study of blood T cell repertoires in COVID-19. Profiling relied on immunoSEQ multiplex PCR, and the TCRdb table lists in-frame clones only, not all of them. The data contain approximately 75,000 clones, roughly 80% of them singletons. The material sequenced was peripheral blood. Receptors were obtained from a woman older than 75 with acute or convalescent COVID-19.

The genes are TRBV7-2 and TRBJ2-3; 7 nucleotides agree with TRBD2. The J segment lost 4 bases and the V segment lost 4 bases, leaving 5 bases of the junction unmatched. CDR1 and CDR2 from the germline V gene are SGHTA and FQGNSA. The CDR3 loop spans 14 amino acids. The chain's CDR3 is CASSSLGLSDTQYF. The CDR3 region has the DNA TGTGCCAGCAGCTCCCTGGGACTATCAGATACGCAGTATTTT.

The CDR3 reads CASSQNPGYNEQFF. The CDR3 region has the DNA TGTGCCAGCAGTCAGAACCCGGGTTACAATGAGCAGTTCTTC. This chain links TRBV7-2 with TRBJ2-1; the D is unclear. The CDR3 runs 14 residues. V lost 6 bases to trimming and J lost 4 bases, with 13 bases between them. CDR1 is SGHTA and CDR2 is FQGNSA in the germline V gene. The whole variable domain, filled in from reference TRBV7-2 and TRBJ2-1, reads GAGVSQSPSNKVTEKGKDVELRCDPISGHTALYWYRQSLGQGLEFLIYFQGNSAPDKSGLPSDRFSAERTGGSVSTLTIQRTQQEDSAVYLCASSQNPGYNEQFFGPGTRLTVL.

V gene TRBV3-1 (or the pseudogene TRBV3-2) combines with J gene TRBJ2-7; possibly TRBD1 for D (5 bases). The CDR3 covers 15 residues. V lost 4 bases, J lost 0 bases, and 13 bases lay in between. Germline assignment: CDR1 LGHDT and CDR2 YNNKEL (reference sequence). CDR3 residues: CASSPWGLSSYEQYF. The CDR3 DNA follows: TGTGCCAGCAGCCCGTGGGGCCTGAGCTCCTACGAGCAGTACTTC.

V gene TRBV18 combines with J gene TRBJ1-5; D is ambiguous. Trimming took 1 base from V and 1 from J, leaving 11 bases between them. Germline V lookup: CDR1 KGHSH, CDR2 LQKENI. CDR3 length: 16 residues. Here the CDR3 reads CASSPLAPPSNQPQHF. The CDR3 DNA sequence: TGTGCCAGCTCACCACTGGCTCCCCCAAGCAATCAGCCCCAGCATTTT.

This CDR3 is CASSIGRQGGNQPQHF. For the CDR3, the DNA is TGTGCCAGTAGTATAGGAAGACAGGGGGGCAATCAGCCCCAGCATTTT. The V call is TRBV19, the J call TRBJ1-5; 9 positions agree with TRBD1. Trimming took 1 base from V and 2 from J; bases not matched to a gene: 3. The CDR3 loop spans 16 amino acids. The germline CDR1 and CDR2 sequences are LNHDA and SQIVND (reference sequence).

The genes are TRBV19 and TRBJ1-2; 10 nucleotides align to TRBD1. In germline, CDR1 is LNHDA, CDR2 SQIVND (reference sequence). The CDR3 loop spans 14 amino acids. Trimming took 4 bases from V and 6 from J; bases not matched to a gene: 5. The CDR3 loop reads CASSTSGTGDGYTF. In nucleotides, the CDR3 is TGTGCCAGTAGTACTTCCGGGACAGGGGATGGCTACACCTTC.

The rearrangement uses TRBV11-2 and TRBJ2-4, with 7 bases fitting TRBD1. The V gene end was trimmed by 1 base and the J gene end by 3 bases; junction bases not matched to a gene: 12. There are 18 residues in the CDR3. The germline V gene has CDR1 SGHAT and CDR2 FQNNGV. The CDR3 sequence: CASSLGRGRARDKNIQYF. As DNA, the CDR3 is TGTGCCAGCAGCTTAGGTAGGGGGCGAGCCAGGGACAAAAACATTCAGTACTTC.

As DNA, the CDR3 is TGCGCCAGCAGCTTGGATCTCTGGAGCTCCTACAATGAGCAGTTCTTC. Its translation is CASSLDLWSSYNEQFF. This rearrangement joins TRBV5-1 to TRBJ2-1; the D is unclear. Per germline, CDR1 SGHRS and CDR2 YFSETQ. Deletions cut 0 bases from V and 0 bases from J, with 10 bases between. The CDR3 contains 16 residues.

V gene TRBV2 combines with J gene TRBJ2-2; 7 positions match TRBD2. V shed 5 bases, J shed 2 bases, and the junction held 5 bases outside the gene matches. The CDR3 covers 15 residues. CDR1 and CDR2 (germline): SNHLY, FYNNEI. Here the CDR3 reads CASSLASGNTGELFF. CDR3 nucleotide sequence: TGTGCCAGCAGTTTGGCTAGCGGTAACACCGGGGAGCTGTTTTTT.

The chain carries TRBV18 and TRBJ1-4, with 7 bases matching TRBD1. CDR3 length: 16 residues. CDR1 and CDR2 from the germline V gene are KGHSH and LQKENI. V trimming: 3 bases; J trimming: 8 bases; junction bases outside the gene matches: 12. CDR3 sequence reads: CASSPLGQVRGEKLFF. The CDR3 DNA sequence: TGTGCCAGCTCACCTCTAGGACAGGTTCGAGGGGAAAAACTGTTTTTT.

The chain uses TRBV12-3 or TRBV12-4 and TRBJ2-7; no definite D call. V was shortened by 5 bases and J by 2 bases, with 7 bases between the two germline ends. The length of the CDR3 is 12 residues. The CDR3 loop is CASSPRPYEQYF. The DNA of the CDR3 is TGTGCCAGCAGTCCGCGGCCCTACGAGCAGTACTTC.

The chain links TRBV9 to TRBJ1-2, with D possibly being TRBD1 (5 bases). This CDR3 is 14 amino acids long. Germline lookup yields CDR1 SGDLS and CDR2 YYNGEE. V lost 0 bases to trimming and J lost 7 bases, with 13 bases between them. The CDR3 DNA reads as TGTGCCAGCAGCGTAGGGGGCGTTGTGGGTGGCTACACCTTC. It translates to CASSVGGVVGGYTF.

The rearrangement links TRBV10-3 to TRBJ2-5; 10 nucleotides agree with TRBD2. Germline V CDR1 and CDR2: ENHRY, SYGVKD. The CDR3 extends over 15 amino acids. V shed 2 bases and J 5 bases; nucleotides not matched to a gene: 5. The CDR3 nucleotides are TGTGCCATCAGTGAGGGTGGGGGACTAGCGGAGACCCAGTACTTC. Amino acid sequence: CAISEGGGLAETQYF.

This clone occurred a few times. This chain links TRBV7-9 with TRBJ2-7; D is uncertain. Trimming took off 6 bases at V and 0 bases at J, with 3 bases between the two ends. The V gene's germline CDR1 is SEHNR and CDR2 FQNEAQ (reference sequence). This CDR3 contains 11 residues. The CDR3 DNA reads as TGTGCCAGCAGTCACTCCTACGAGCAGTACTTC. It encodes CASSHSYEQYF.

The CDR3 sequence is CASKFNPLANYGYTF. In DNA form, the CDR3 reads TGTGCCAGCAAGTTTAATCCCCTAGCTAACTATGGCTACACCTTC. The rearrangement uses TRBV6-5 and TRBJ1-2; D is unclear. The CDR3 extends over 15 amino acids. Germline V gene sequence: CDR1 MNHEY, CDR2 SVGAGI. V was clipped by 7 bases and J by 0 bases, with 15 bases between them.

The chain uses TRBV10-1 and TRBJ2-5; weak D call: TRBD1 (6 bases). CDR1 and CDR2 from the germline V gene are WNHNN and SYGVQD (reference sequence). V was trimmed by 10 bases and J by 7 bases, leaving 25 bases between them. This CDR3 is 15 amino acids long. The CDR3 reads CATSMTSGQQRTQYF. CDR3 DNA: TGCGCCACCAGCATGACCAGCGGACAGCAACGGACCCAGTACTTC.

The chain combines TRBV2 with TRBJ2-3; D possibly corresponds to TRBD1 (6 bases). The CDR3 has 18 residues. Germline V gene sequence: CDR1 SNHLY, CDR2 FYNNEI. The V gene lost 5 bases and the J gene lost 6 bases, with 27 bases spanning the gap. CDR3 in amino acids: CASSPSLPGALVGDTQYF. CDR3 DNA sequence: TGTGCCAGCAGTCCCTCCCTTCCAGGGGCCCTAGTAGGGGATACGCAGTATTTT.

The chain uses TRBV15 and TRBJ2-1; 11 bases agree with TRBD2. Germline values: CDR1 LNHNV, CDR2 YYDKDF (reference sequence). The CDR3 has 14 residues. V shed 1 base, J shed 12 bases, and the junction held 5 bases outside the gene matches. As DNA, the CDR3 is TGTGCCACCAGCAGAGCCCCCACTAGCGGGGGGCAGTTCTTC. Translated, it gives CATSRAPTSGGQFF. The whole variable domain, remainder taken from reference TRBV15 and TRBJ2-1, is DAMVIQNPRYQVTQFGKPVTLSCSQTLNHNVMYWYQQKSSQAPKLLFHYYDKDFNNEADTPDNFQSRRPNTSFCFLDIRSPGLGDTAMYLCATSRAPTSGGQFFGPGTRLTVL.

This clone has just a few counts. The chain couples TRBV19 to TRBJ1-4; 10 bases match TRBD1. This CDR3 is 16 amino acids long. Trimming took 3 bases from V and 4 from J; bases not matched to a gene: 5. The germline V gene encodes CDR1 LNHDA and CDR2 SQIVND (reference sequence). CDR3 DNA sequence: TGTGCCAGTAGTATGCCGCGGACAGGGGGTAATGAAAAACTGTTTTTT. Translated, it gives CASSMPRTGGNEKLFF.

The rearrangement uses TRBV11-3 and TRBJ2-2; D gene unclear. The CDR3 is 13 amino acids. V lost 0 bases and J lost 5, with 4 bases in between. Germline lookup yields CDR1 SGHNT and CDR2 YENEEA. CDR3 sequence reads: CASSLELTGELFF. In DNA form, the CDR3 reads TGTGCCAGCAGCTTAGAGTTAACCGGGGAGCTGTTTTTT.

The V and J genes are TRBV4-1 and TRBJ1-1; tentative D call: TRBD1 (5 bases). This CDR3 spans 13 amino acids. The germline V and J ends were trimmed by 1 base and 11 bases, with 14 bases remaining between them. Germline V gene lookup returns CDR1 MGHRA and CDR2 YSYEKL. In nucleotides, the CDR3 is TGCGCCAGCAGCCAAGCGCAGGGACTGGAGGCTTTCTTT. This codes for CASSQAQGLEAFF.

This chain connects TRBV5-1 to TRBJ1-1, with TRBD1 as a possible D gene (5 bases). The CDR3 runs 16 residues. Trimming removed 3 bases from V and 0 bases from J, with 15 bases in between. Germline CDR1 SGHRS, CDR2 YFSETQ. The CDR3 nucleotides are TGCGCCAGCAGCTCCAGGGTGTTGGGCATGAACACTGAAGCTTTCTTT. Encoded protein: CASSSRVLGMNTEAFF.

This sequence joins TRBV6-6 and TRBJ2-7; TRBD1 agrees at 10 bases. CDR3 length equals 15 residues. In germline, CDR1 is MNHNY, CDR2 SVGAGI (reference sequence). Trimming at V came to 5 bases and at J to 0 bases, leaving 4 bases not matched to a gene. CDR3 protein: CASSGDRGYSYEQYF. The CDR3 DNA reads as TGTGCCAGCAGTGGGGACAGGGGATACTCCTACGAGCAGTACTTC.

Turning to this clone: The sample carries other DNA sequences with the same CDR3. This chain links TRBV6-5 with TRBJ1-3, with D uncertain. Germline V lookup: CDR1 MNHEY, CDR2 SVGAGI. The length of the CDR3 is 15 residues. V was trimmed by 0 bases and J by 0 bases, leaving 6 bases between them. CDR3 protein: CASSYSGNSGNTIYF. The CDR3 region has the DNA TGTGCCAGCAGTTACTCGGGCAACTCTGGAAACACCATATATTTT.

The chain combines TRBV5-1 with TRBJ2-3, with D hard to call. V shed 3 bases and J shed 2 bases, with 13 bases lying between them. Germline V gives CDR1 SGHRS, CDR2 YFSETQ. There are 15 residues in the CDR3. In DNA, the CDR3 is TGCGCCAGCAGCTCCGGTACCCTGAACACAGATACGCAGTATTTT. It yields the protein CASSSGTLNTDTQYF.

The chain has TRBV11-2 and TRBJ2-3, with a tentative D call TRBD2 (6 bases). The CDR3 has 15 residues. The V and J ends lost 3 bases and 3 bases respectively, with 13 bases between them. The germline CDR1 and CDR2 sequences are SGHAT and FQNNGV. CDR3 nucleotides: TGTGCCAGCAGCTTCCCGACTAGAAATACAGATACGCAGTATTTT. This codes for CASSFPTRNTDTQYF.

V and J are TRBV2 and TRBJ2-1; 14 bases match TRBD2. The CDR3 runs to 13 residues. From germline, CDR1 is SNHLY and CDR2 FYNNEI. The J segment lost 15 bases and the V segment lost 6 bases, leaving 7 bases of the junction unmatched. The chain's CDR3 is CASRGGLAGVWFF. DNA for the CDR3: TGTGCCAGCAGAGGGGGACTAGCGGGGGTTTGGTTCTTC.

The V and J genes are TRBV7-9 and TRBJ1-5; 7 bases match TRBD1. Germline values: CDR1 SEHNR, CDR2 FQNEAQ (reference sequence). The CDR3 has 16 amino acids. With 5 bases clipped from V and 3 bases from J, the junction kept 10 bases outside the gene matches. The CDR3 region has the DNA TGTGCCAGCAGCCCGAGGGGGCAGGGGAACAATCAGCCCCAGCATTTT. It translates to CASSPRGQGNNQPQHF.

V and J are TRBV6-5 and TRBJ2-7; 8 nucleotides agree with TRBD2. Germline trimming cut 0 bases from V and 5 bases from J; bases unmatched to any gene: 9. The CDR3 has 16 amino acids. Germline CDR1 reads MNHEY; CDR2 reads SVGAGI. DNA for the CDR3: TGTGCCAGCAGTTACTCGAATCGGGGGGGTTTCAACGAGCAGTACTTC. Translating gives CASSYSNRGGFNEQYF.

The rearrangement links TRBV9 to TRBJ1-1, with no clear D. CDR3 size: 14 residues. Germline CDR1 is SGDLS and CDR2 is YYNGEE. The germline V and J ends were trimmed by 0 bases and 0 bases, with 6 bases remaining between them. CDR3: CASSVVSVNTEAFF. CDR3 coding DNA: TGTGCCAGCAGCGTAGTCTCGGTGAACACTGAAGCTTTCTTT.

This chain uses TRBV27 with TRBJ2-5; 14 bases are shared with TRBD2. The CDR3 is 14 residues long. After removal of 5 bases from V and 9 bases from J, the junction contained 5 bases not matched to a gene. Per the germline V gene, CDR1 is MNHEY and CDR2 is SMNVEV (reference sequence). CDR3 DNA: TGTGCCAGCAGTAGAGAGACTAGCGGGGGGGCCCAGTACTTC. It specifies CASSRETSGGAQYF.